The sequence of this T cell receptor beta chain was determined in a study of blood T cell repertoires in COVID-19. In the study overall: The United States, Italy and Spain provided the acute and convalescent COVID-19 samples.

Germline CDR1 reads SQVTM; CDR2 reads ANQGSEA. V was cut by 0 bases and J by 0 bases, with 23 bases left in between. The CDR3 covers 19 residues. Libraries were prepared by immunoSEQ multiplex PCR; TCRdb keeps only in-frame clonotypes and omits some of them. Of a few hundred thousand clones detected, 70% to 90% appear once; the ten largest clones hold 5.5% to 7%. The sample consisted of PBMCs or T cells enriched from blood (not recorded which). The sequence was collected from a woman in her 30s who had recovered from COVID-19. This sequence joins TRBV29-1 and TRBJ1-2; D not resolved. CDR3 DNA: TGCAGCGTTGAAGATATCGATTATAAACGGGGAAAAGCTAACTATGGCTACACCTTC. It yields the protein CSVEDIDYKRGKANYGYTF. The variable domain in full, completed from reference TRBV29-1 and TRBJ1-2, reads SAVISQKPSRDICQRGTSLTIQCQVDSQVTMMFWYRQQPGQSLTLIATANQGSEATYESGFVIDKFPISRPNLTFSTLTVSNMSPEDSSIYLCSVEDIDYKRGKANYGYTFGSGTRLTVV.